The rows below give T cell receptor beta chains drawn from one sample of a study of shared clonotypes between healthy human individuals. The method was immunoSEQ multiplex PCR; TCRdb's version includes in-frame clones alone and lacks a portion of them. This table holds hundreds of thousands of clones, 74% found once. Sequencing input: memory CD4+ T cells sorted from blood. The receptors come from a woman younger than 45 in good health. The CDR3 runs from the conserved cysteine through the conserved F or W. D genes are given only for firm matches. Clone size is given for some rows only: seen once, a few or many times, or a class if the clone is expanded.

. | . | TRBJ2-3 | TRBV2 | TGTGCCAGCAGACCCCAGGGACTTAGCACAGATACGCAGTATTTT | CASRPQGLSTDTQYF
. | few | TRBJ1-1 | TRBV19 | TGTGCCAGTAGTACTCCTGGACAGCCGAACACTGAAGCTTTCTTT | CASSTPGQPNTEAFF
. | . | TRBJ1-4 | TRBV30 | TGTGCCTGGAAACGACACCGAAATGAAAAACTGTTTTTT | CAWKRHRNEKLFF
TRBD1 | . | TRBJ2-7 | TRBV28 | TGTGCCAGCAGCCGTTCGGGACAGGGATACTACGAGCAGTACTTC | CASSRSGQGYYEQYF
. | . | TRBJ2-7 | TRBV7-2 | TGTGCCAGCAGCTTCCCGGGCACAGGCTCCTACGAGCAGTACTTC | CASSFPGTGSYEQYF
TRBD2 | . | TRBJ2-7 | TRBV7-7 | TGTGCCAGCAGCTTAGGGGTAGCGGGAGCGGAAGAGCAGTACTTC | CASSLGVAGAEEQYF
. | many | TRBJ2-5 | TRBV2 | TGTGCCAGCAGTCCCACTCTTGAAGAGACCCAGTACTTC | CASSPTLEETQYF
TRBD2 | . | TRBJ2-1 | TRBV11-2 | TGTGCCAGCAGCTCTCTAGCGGGCCAGTACAATGAGCAGTTCTTC | CASSSLAGQYNEQFF
. | many | TRBJ1-1 | TRBV7-9 | TGTGCCAGCAGCTTAGACCTGGATGCCACTGAAGCTTTCTTT | CASSLDLDATEAFF
TRBD2 | . | TRBJ2-3 | TRBV6-1 | TGTGCCAGCAGTGATCTAGCGGGGACCACAGATACGCAGTATTTT | CASSDLAGTTDTQYF
TRBD1 | few | TRBJ2-1 | TRBV13 | TGTGCCAGCAGCCCCCGGACAGGCAATGAGCAGTTCTTC | CASSPRTGNEQFF
. | once | TRBJ1-5 | TRBV2 | TGTGCCAGCAGTGGCCGCAGGGGTGGCACTCAGCCCCAGCATTTT | CASSGRRGGTQPQHF
. | . | TRBJ1-5 | TRBV27 | TGTGCCAGCAGTTTATCACACAGACTCAGAGATAGCAATCAGCCCCAGCATTTT | CASSLSHRLRDSNQPQHF
. | once | TRBJ2-5 | TRBV5-1 | TGCGCCAGCAGCTTGGGGGATACAGGGAGGGAGACCCAGTACTTC | CASSLGDTGRETQYF
. | . | TRBJ1-1 | TRBV5-1 | TGCGCCAGCAGCAGACAAATGAACACTGAAGCTTTCTTT | CASSRQMNTEAFF
. | . | TRBJ2-5 | TRBV4-2 | TGTGCCAGCAGCCCTCAGCTTGGGGAGACCCAGTACTTC | CASSPQLGETQYF
. | . | TRBJ1-1 | TRBV28 | TGTGCCAGCAGTTTAGGAGGGATTGGGAACACTGAAGCTTTCTTT | CASSLGGIGNTEAFF
. | once | TRBJ2-3 | TRBV9 | TGTGCCAGCAGCGTAGCCCCGAGGGCAGATACGCAGTATTTT | CASSVAPRADTQYF
. | . | TRBJ2-7 | TRBV5-1 | TGCGCCAGCAGCCGGCCGGGGCCGAGCTCCTACGAGCAGTACTTC | CASSRPGPSSYEQYF
. | once | TRBJ2-4 | TRBV19 | TGTGCCAGTAGTAGGAGGAAGGAGGGAAACATTCAGTACTTC | CASSRRKEGNIQYF
. | . | TRBJ2-1 | TRBV6-5 | TGTGCCAGCAGTTACGGCGGGAATCGCGATGAGCAGTTCTTC | CASSYGGNRDEQFF
. | . | TRBJ2-1 | TRBV28 | TGTGCCAGCAGGCTCTACAATGAGCAGTTCTTC | CASRLYNEQFF
. | . | TRBJ2-7 | TRBV6-5 | TGTGCCAGCAGCCCCAGGGCCTTACCCTCAGAGCAGTACTTC | CASSPRALPSEQYF
TRBD2 | . | TRBJ2-7 | TRBV9 | TGTGCCAGCAGCGCAGGACTAGCGGTTACCTACGAGCAGTACTTC | CASSAGLAVTYEQYF
. | few | TRBJ2-2 | TRBV29-1 | TGCAGCGTCATGAACACCGGGGAGCTGTTTTTT | CSVMNTGELFF
. | . | TRBJ2-7 | TRBV25-1 | TGTGCCAGCAGTGAATTGGGCTACGAGCAGTACTTC | CASSELGYEQYF
TRBD1 | few | TRBJ2-2 | TRBV5-1 | TGCGCCAGCAGCACCGGGACAGAGGGCACCGGGGAGCTGTTTTTT | CASSTGTEGTGELFF
TRBD1 | . | TRBJ1-2 | TRBV19 | TGTGCCAGTAGTCTAGGACAGGGGAAAACAAGCTATGGCTACACCTTC | CASSLGQGKTSYGYTF
TRBD2 | . | TRBJ2-1 | TRBV5-1 | TGCGCCAGCACTGCGGGGGTGCACAATGAGCAGTTCTTC | CASTAGVHNEQFF
. | . | TRBJ1-5 | TRBV4-1 | TGCGCCAGCAGAGGAACTCGGGATAGCAATCAGCCCCAGCATTTT | CASRGTRDSNQPQHF
TRBD2 | . | TRBJ2-4 | TRBV4-1 | TGCGCCAGCAGCCAAGGACTAGCGGGTGAAAAAAACATTCAGTACTTC | CASSQGLAGEKNIQYF
TRBD2 | . | TRBJ2-3 | TRBV2 | TGTGCCAGCAGGGAATCTAGCGGGAGGGTAGGCCGGGATCCAGATACGCAGTATTTT | CASRESSGRVGRDPDTQYF
. | once | TRBJ1-2 | TRBV27 | TGTGCCAGCAGTCACACAGGGTCAGGAAGTAATGGCTACACCTTC | CASSHTGSGSNGYTF
. | . | TRBJ2-1 | TRBV7-2 | TGTGCCAGCAGCACGTACAGCTACAATGAGCAGTTCTTC | CASSTYSYNEQFF
TRBD1 | . | TRBJ2-7 | TRBV2 | TGTGCCAGCACAGGACAGGCCGCCTACGAGCAGTACTTC | CASTGQAAYEQYF
. | once | TRBJ1-4 | TRBV12-2 | TGTGCAAGTCGCTCCAGCAACAGGGACTTAAGACTGTTTTTT | CASRSSNRDLRLFF
TRBD1 | few | TRBJ1-4 | TRBV19 | TGTGCCAGTAGTTCGACAGGGACGACTGAAAAACTGTTTTTT | CASSSTGTTEKLFF
. | . | TRBJ1-4 | TRBV6-5 | TGTGCCAGCAGTCCCGGACGGGTCACTAATGAAAAACTGTTTTTT | CASSPGRVTNEKLFF
TRBD1 | . | TRBJ2-5 | TRBV5-1 | TGCGCCAGCAGCTCACTATCGGGACAGGGGGCTCGTGAGCAGTACTTC | CASSSLSGQGAREQYF